This T cell receptor beta chain stems from a study of blood T cell repertoires in COVID-19. The CDR3 spans 16 residues. V trimming: 4 bases; J trimming: 2 bases; junction bases outside the gene matches: 11. Germline CDR1 reads MDHEN; CDR2 reads SYDVKM. Repertoires were generated with immunoSEQ multiplex PCR, while TCRdb's copy carries only in-frame clones and drops some. The repertoire has around 250,000 clones, 88% of them found once; the top ten carry around 3.2%. A COVID-19 case was met by exposed participants within 2 weeks before study entry. The specimen sequenced was PBMCs or T cells enriched from blood (not recorded which). The TCR originated in a woman aged 40-49 years who had been exposed to COVID-19. The rearrangement joins TRBV28 to TRBJ2-7, with 7 bases that match TRBD1. CDR3 protein: CASSSPFDRAPYEQYF. For the CDR3, the DNA is TGTGCCAGCAGTTCACCCTTCGACAGGGCCCCCTACGAGCAGTACTTC.